Listed here are 8 T cell receptor beta chains from one sample, sequenced in a study of T cell changes during pregnancy in multiple sclerosis. Some clones are missing from TCRdb's copy, which holds only in-frame ones; the method was immunoSEQ multiplex PCR. The sample carries under 90,000 clones, about 91% recorded once. This sample comprised peripheral blood, obtained in the second trimester of pregnancy. The receptors shown here come from a female donor in good health, enrolled as a control in a pregnancy study.

The V call is TRBV29-1, the J call TRBJ2-7; TRBD1 agrees at 10 bases. Losses at the gene ends were 4 bases for V and 5 bases for J; bases not matched to a gene: 11. Germline values: CDR1 SQVTM, CDR2 ANQGSEA. The CDR3 is made up of 15 amino acids. The CDR3, as DNA: TGCAGCGTTGGAGGACAGACAGGGGGCTCGGACGAGCAGTACTTC. Translating it yields CSVGGQTGGSDEQYF.

The DNA of the CDR3 is TGTGCCAGCAGCGCACAGGGGGTAGACGAGCAGTACTTC. Residues: CASSAQGVDEQYF. This chain joins TRBV6-6 and TRBJ2-7; 8 bases map to TRBD1. Germline V gives CDR1 MNHNY, CDR2 SVGAGI (reference sequence). Losses at the gene ends were 6 bases for V and 5 bases for J; bases not matched to a gene: 6. This CDR3 spans 13 amino acids.

This chain uses TRBV5-6 with TRBJ2-7; 8 bases align to TRBD1. CDR3 length: 15 residues. The germline CDR1 and CDR2 sequences are SGHDT and YYEEEE. V lost 2 bases, J lost 3 bases, and 7 bases stayed unmatched. CDR3 region: CASSFGAGGFYEQYF. The CDR3 nucleotides read TGTGCCAGCAGCTTTGGCGCAGGGGGCTTCTACGAGCAGTACTTC.

The chain is built from TRBV18 and TRBJ1-5, with 9 bases matching TRBD1. The CDR3 extends over 15 amino acids. After removal of 6 bases from V and 3 bases from J, the junction contained 6 bases not matched to a gene. From germline, CDR1 is KGHSH and CDR2 LQKENI. CDR3 sequence (DNA): TGTGCCAGCTCGGCCGGGACAGGGATCAATCAGCCCCAGCATTTT. This gives the protein CASSAGTGINQPQHF.

This sequence joins TRBV30 and TRBJ1-2; D is unresolved. V lost 3 bases, J lost 2 bases, and 10 bases lay in between. In germline, CDR1 is GTSNPN, CDR2 SVGIG (reference sequence). The CDR3 is 13 amino acids. The CDR3 sequence: CAWRSAGNYGYTF. CDR3 coding DNA: TGTGCCTGGAGATCAGCGGGGAACTATGGCTACACCTTC.

The chain employs TRBV4-1 and TRBJ1-3; 7 nucleotides line up with TRBD1. The ends lost 4 bases at V and 2 bases at J; junction bases unmatched: 11. The CDR3 spans 17 residues. The germline V gene encodes CDR1 MGHRA and CDR2 YSYEKL. CDR3 loop: CASSRRGTELAGNTIYF. CDR3 nucleotide sequence: TGCGCCAGCAGCCGAAGAGGGACAGAACTAGCTGGAAACACCATATATTTT.

The chain links TRBV4-1 to TRBJ2-6; 8 bases align to TRBD1. The CDR3 totals 18 residues. The germline V gene encodes CDR1 MGHRA and CDR2 YSYEKL. Trimming at V came to 4 bases and at J to 0 bases, leaving 8 bases not matched to a gene. CDR3 loop: CASSPRDRLRSGANVLTF. The DNA for the CDR3 is TGCGCCAGCAGCCCCCGGGACAGGTTACGCTCTGGGGCCAACGTCCTGACTTTC.

This clone was observed once. The chain joins TRBV27 to TRBJ2-7; 7 bases are a match to TRBD2. The CDR3 extends over 13 amino acids. Germline CDR1 and CDR2: MNHEY and SMNVEV (reference sequence). Germline trimming cut 3 bases from V and 7 bases from J; bases unmatched to any gene: 6. The CDR3 DNA reads as TGTGCCAGCAGTTTGTGGGGAGGGCATGAGCAGTACTTC. Its protein product is CASSLWGGHEQYF.